This T cell receptor beta chain was recovered during a study of blood T cell repertoires in COVID-19. Only in-frame clones appear in the TCRdb table, and some are missing; sequencing was by immunoSEQ multiplex PCR. The sample contains approximately 250,000 clones, around nine tenths of which appear only once. In its sample, this clone was seen a few times. The sequenced sample consisted of peripheral blood. This receptor was identified in a man in his forties or fifties with active or convalescent COVID-19.

This chain's CDR3 is CASSPGTVPNEKLFF. The CDR3 bases are TGTGCCAGCAGTCCCGGGACAGTACCTAATGAAAAACTGTTTTTT. The J gene is TRBJ1-4, the V gene TRBV6-5, with 7 nucleotides matching TRBD1. The CDR3 extends over 15 amino acids. V lost 5 bases to trimming and J lost 3 bases; unmatched junction nucleotides: 6. The germline V gene encodes CDR1 MNHEY and CDR2 SVGAGI.